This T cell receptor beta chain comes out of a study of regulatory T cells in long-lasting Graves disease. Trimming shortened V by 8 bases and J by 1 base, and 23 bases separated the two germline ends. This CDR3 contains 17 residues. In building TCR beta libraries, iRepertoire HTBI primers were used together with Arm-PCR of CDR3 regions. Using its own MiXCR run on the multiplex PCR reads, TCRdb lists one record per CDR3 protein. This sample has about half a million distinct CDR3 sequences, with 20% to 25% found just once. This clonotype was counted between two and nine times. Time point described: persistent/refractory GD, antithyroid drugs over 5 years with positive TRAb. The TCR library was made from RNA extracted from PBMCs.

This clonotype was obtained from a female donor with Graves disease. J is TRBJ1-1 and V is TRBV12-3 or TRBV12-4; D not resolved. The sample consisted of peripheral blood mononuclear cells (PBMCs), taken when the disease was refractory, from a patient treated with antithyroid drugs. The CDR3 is CASEEWASKSGNTEAFF. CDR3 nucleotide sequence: TGTGCCAGCGAGGAATGGGCTTCCAAGAGTGGGAACACTGAAGCTTTCTTT.